Described below is a single T cell receptor beta chain sequence and its context. Its antigen is unknown. These data are taken from a study of CD8+ T cells in alopecia areata. Overall study results and limits: Scalp samples also yield sequences of resident alphabeta T cells from normal skin. Researchers report lesional scalp, most notably alopecia totalis/universalis, outstripped normal scalp in clonality.

Patients with alopecia areata provided lesional scalp punch biopsies as well as peripheral blood. RNA was extracted and reverse transcribed into cDNA as the sequencing template. TCRdb's copy holds only in-frame clones and misses some; the assay was immunoSEQ multiplex PCR. This table holds approximately 29,000 clones, about three quarters found once. CDR3 length equals 15 residues. V lost 2 bases and J lost 5; bases outside the gene matches: 7. Germline V gives CDR1 SEHNR, CDR2 FQNEAQ (reference sequence). This sequence originates from a human donor with alopecia areata. Input material: NKG2D-low CD8+ T cells sorted from blood. The chain uses TRBV7-9 and TRBJ2-7; 9 bases are shared with TRBD1. This CDR3 is CASSLPPGQGHEQYF. Written as DNA, the CDR3 is TGTGCCAGCAGCTTACCTCCGGGACAGGGCCACGAGCAGTACTTC. Based on the CDR3 plus reference TRBV7-9 and TRBJ2-7, the full variable domain is DTGVSQNPRHKITKRGQNVTFRCDPISEHNRLYWYRQTLGQGPEFLTYFQNEAQLEKSRLLSDRFSAERPKGSFSTLEIQRTEQGDSAMYLCASSLPPGQGHEQYFGPGTRLTVT.